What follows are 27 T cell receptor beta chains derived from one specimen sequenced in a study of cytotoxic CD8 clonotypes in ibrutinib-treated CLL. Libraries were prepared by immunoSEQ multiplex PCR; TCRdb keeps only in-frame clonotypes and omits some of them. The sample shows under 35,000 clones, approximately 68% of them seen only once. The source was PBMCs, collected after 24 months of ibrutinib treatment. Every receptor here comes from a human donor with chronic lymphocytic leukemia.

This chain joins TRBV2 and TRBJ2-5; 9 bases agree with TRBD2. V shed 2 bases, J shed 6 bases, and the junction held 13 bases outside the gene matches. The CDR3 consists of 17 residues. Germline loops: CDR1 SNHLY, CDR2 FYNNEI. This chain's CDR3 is CASSERAGGTARQTQYF. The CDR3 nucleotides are TGTGCCAGCAGTGAACGTGCGGGGGGGACCGCTAGACAGACCCAGTACTTC.

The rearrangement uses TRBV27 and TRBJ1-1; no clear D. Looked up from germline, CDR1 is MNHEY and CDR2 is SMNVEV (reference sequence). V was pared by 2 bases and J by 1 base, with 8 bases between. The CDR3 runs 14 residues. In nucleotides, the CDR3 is TGTGCCAGCAGTTTACAGGTGGGGAACACTGAAGCTTTCTTT. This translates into CASSLQVGNTEAFF.

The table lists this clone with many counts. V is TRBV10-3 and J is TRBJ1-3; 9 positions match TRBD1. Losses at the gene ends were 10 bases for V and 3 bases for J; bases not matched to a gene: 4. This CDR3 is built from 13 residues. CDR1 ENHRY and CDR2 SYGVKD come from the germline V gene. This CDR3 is CASRQGVGNTIYF. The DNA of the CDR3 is TGTGCCAGCAGACAGGGGGTTGGAAACACCATATATTTT.

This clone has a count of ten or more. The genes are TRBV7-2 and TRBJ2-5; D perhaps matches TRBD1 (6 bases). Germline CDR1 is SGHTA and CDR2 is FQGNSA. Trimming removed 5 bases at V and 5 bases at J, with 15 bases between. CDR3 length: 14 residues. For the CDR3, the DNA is TGTGCCAGCAGCCCTGGTGGGGGCGGGGAGACCCAGTACTTC. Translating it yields CASSPGGGGETQYF.

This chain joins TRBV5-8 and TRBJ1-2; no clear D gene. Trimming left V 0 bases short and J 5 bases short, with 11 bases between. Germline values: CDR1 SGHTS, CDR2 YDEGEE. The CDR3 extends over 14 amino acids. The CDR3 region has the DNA TGTGCCAGCAGCTTGGGGGGAGTTCGGTATGGCTACACCTTC. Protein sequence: CASSLGGVRYGYTF.

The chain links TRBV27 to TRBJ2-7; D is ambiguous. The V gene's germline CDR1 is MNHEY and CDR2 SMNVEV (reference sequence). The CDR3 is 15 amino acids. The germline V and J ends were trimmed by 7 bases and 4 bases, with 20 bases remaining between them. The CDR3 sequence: CASILEPRSWYEQYF. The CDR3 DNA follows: TGTGCCAGCATTCTCGAGCCACGCAGCTGGTACGAGCAGTACTTC.

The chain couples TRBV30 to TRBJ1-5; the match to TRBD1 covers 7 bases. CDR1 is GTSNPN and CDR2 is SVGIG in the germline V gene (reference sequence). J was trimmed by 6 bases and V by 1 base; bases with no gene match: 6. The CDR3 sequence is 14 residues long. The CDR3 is CAWSENRGSQPQHF. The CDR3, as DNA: TGTGCCTGGAGTGAAAACAGGGGAAGTCAGCCCCAGCATTTT.

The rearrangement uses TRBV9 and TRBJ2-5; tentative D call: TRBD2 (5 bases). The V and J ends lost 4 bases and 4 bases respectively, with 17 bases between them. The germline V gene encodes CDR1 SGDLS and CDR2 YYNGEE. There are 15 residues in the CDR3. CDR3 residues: CASSPRAARGETQYF. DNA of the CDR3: TGTGCCAGCAGCCCGAGGGCCGCGCGCGGAGAGACCCAGTACTTC.

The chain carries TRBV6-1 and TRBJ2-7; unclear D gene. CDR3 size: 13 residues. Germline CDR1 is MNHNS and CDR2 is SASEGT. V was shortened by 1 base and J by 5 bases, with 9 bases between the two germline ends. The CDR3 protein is CASSEGRNHEQYF. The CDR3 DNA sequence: TGTGCCAGCAGTGAAGGTAGGAACCACGAGCAGTACTTC.

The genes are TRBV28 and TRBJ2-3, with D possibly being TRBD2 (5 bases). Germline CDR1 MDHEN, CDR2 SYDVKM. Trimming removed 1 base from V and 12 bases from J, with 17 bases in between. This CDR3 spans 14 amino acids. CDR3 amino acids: CASSLLSPSPLQYF. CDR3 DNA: TGTGCCAGCAGTTTATTGTCACCTAGCCCTCTCCAGTATTTT.

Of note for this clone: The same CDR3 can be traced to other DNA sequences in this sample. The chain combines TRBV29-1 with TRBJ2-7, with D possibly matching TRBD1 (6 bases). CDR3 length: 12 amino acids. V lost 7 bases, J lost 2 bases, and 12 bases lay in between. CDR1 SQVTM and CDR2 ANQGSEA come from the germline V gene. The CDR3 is CSAGQGTYEQYF. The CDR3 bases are TGCAGCGCGGGGCAGGGGACCTACGAGCAGTACTTC.

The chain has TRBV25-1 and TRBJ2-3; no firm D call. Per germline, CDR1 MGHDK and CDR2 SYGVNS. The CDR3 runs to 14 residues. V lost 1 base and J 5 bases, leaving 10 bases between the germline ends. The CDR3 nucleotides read TGTGCCAGCAGTGAATCTCGCCCTGGAGATACGCAGTATTTT. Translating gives CASSESRPGDTQYF.

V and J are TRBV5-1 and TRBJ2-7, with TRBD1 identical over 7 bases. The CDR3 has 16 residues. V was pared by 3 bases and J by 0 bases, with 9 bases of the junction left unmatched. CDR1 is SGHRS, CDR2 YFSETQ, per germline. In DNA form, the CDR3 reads TGCGCCAGCAGCTCTAGATGGGACAGCTCCTCCTACGAGCAGTACTTC. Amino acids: CASSSRWDSSSYEQYF.

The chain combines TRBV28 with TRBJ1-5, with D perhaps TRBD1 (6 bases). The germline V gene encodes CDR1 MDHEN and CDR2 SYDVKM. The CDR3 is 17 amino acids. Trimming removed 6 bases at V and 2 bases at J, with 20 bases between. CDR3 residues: CASSSRWGSGGNQPQHF. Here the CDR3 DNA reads TGTGCCAGCAGCTCTCGCTGGGGGTCAGGGGGCAATCAGCCCCAGCATTTT.

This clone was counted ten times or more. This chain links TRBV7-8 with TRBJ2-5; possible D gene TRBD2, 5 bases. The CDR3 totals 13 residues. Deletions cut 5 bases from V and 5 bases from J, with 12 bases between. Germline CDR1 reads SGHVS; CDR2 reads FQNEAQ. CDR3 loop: CASSPPKRETQYF. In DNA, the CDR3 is TGTGCCAGCAGCCCCCCCAAGCGGGAGACCCAGTACTTC. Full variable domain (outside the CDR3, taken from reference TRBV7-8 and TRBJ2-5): GAGVSQSPRYKVAKRGQDVALRCDPISGHVSLFWYQQALGQGPEFLTYFQNEAQLDKSGLPSDRFFAERPEGSVSTLKIQRTQQEDSAVYLCASSPPKRETQYFGPGTRLLVL.

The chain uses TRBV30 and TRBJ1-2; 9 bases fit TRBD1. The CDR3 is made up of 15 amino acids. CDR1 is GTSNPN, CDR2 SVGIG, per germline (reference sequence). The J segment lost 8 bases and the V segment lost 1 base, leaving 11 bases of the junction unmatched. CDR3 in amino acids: CAWSGGQGPTEGYTF. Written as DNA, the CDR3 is TGTGCCTGGAGTGGGGGACAGGGACCTACCGAAGGCTACACCTTC.

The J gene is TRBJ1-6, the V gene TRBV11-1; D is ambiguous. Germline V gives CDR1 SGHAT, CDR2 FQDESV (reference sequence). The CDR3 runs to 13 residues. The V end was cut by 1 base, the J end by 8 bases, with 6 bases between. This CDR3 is CASSLGLDSPLHF. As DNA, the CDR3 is TGTGCCAGCAGCTTAGGACTCGATTCACCCCTCCACTTT.

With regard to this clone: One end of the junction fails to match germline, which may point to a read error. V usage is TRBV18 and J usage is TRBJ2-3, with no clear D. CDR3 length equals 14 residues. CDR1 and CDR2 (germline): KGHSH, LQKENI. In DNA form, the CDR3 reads TGTGCCAGCTCCCCACCTGGTGGGAAAGATACGCAGTATTTT. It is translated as CASSPPGGKDTQYF.

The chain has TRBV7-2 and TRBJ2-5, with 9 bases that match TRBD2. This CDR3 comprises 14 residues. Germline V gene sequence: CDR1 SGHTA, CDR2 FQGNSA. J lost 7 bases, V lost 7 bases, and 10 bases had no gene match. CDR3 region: CASTRGGGAGTQYF. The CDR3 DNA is TGTGCCAGCACCCGAGGCGGGGGGGCCGGGACCCAGTACTTC.

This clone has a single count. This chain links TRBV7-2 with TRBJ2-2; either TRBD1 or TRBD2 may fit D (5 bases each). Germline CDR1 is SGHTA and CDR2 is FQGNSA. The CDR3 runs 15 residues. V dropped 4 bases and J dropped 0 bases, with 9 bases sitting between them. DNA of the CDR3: TGTGCCAGCAGCTACGGGACCTCGAACACCGGGGAGCTGTTTTTT. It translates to CASSYGTSNTGELFF. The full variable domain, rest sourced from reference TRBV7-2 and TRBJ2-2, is GAGVSQSPSNKVTEKGKDVELRCDPISGHTALYWYRQSLGQGLEFLIYFQGNSAPDKSGLPSDRFSAERTGGSVSTLTIQRTQQEDSAVYLCASSYGTSNTGELFFGEGSRLTVL.

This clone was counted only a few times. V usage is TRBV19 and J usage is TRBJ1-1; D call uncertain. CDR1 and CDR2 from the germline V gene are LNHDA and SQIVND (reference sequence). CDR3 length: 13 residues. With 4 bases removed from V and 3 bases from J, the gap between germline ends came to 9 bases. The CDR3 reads CASSTSIYTEAFF. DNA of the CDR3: TGTGCCAGTAGTACATCCATTTACACTGAAGCTTTCTTT.

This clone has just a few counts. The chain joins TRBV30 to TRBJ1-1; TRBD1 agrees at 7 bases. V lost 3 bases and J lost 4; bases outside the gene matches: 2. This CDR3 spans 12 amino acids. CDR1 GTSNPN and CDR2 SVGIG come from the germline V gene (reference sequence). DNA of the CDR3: TGTGCCTGGAGGCGACAGGGCACTGAAGCTTTCTTT. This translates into CAWRRQGTEAFF.

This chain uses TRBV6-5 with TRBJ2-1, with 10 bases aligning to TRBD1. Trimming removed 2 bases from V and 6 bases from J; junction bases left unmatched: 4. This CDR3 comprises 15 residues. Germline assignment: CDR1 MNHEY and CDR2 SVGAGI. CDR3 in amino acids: CASSYRGQGSNEQFF. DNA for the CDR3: TGTGCCAGCAGTTACAGGGGACAGGGGAGCAATGAGCAGTTCTTC.

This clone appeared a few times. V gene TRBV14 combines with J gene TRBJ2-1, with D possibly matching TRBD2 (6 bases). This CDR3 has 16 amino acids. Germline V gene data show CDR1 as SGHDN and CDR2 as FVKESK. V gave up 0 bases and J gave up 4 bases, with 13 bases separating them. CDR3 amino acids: CASSQEWAGKYNEQFF. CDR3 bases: TGTGCCAGCAGCCAAGAATGGGCGGGGAAGTACAATGAGCAGTTCTTC.

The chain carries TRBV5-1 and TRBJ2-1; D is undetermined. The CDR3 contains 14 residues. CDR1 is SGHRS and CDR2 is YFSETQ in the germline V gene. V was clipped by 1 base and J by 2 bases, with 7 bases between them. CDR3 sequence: CASSLSETYNEQFF. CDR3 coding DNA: TGCGCCAGCAGCTTGAGCGAAACCTACAATGAGCAGTTCTTC.

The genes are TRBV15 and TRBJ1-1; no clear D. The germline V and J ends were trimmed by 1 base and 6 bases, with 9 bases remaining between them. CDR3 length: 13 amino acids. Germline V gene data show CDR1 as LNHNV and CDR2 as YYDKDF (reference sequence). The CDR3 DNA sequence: TGTGCCACCAGCAGAGCGACCGGGGCTGAAGCTTTCTTT. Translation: CATSRATGAEAFF.

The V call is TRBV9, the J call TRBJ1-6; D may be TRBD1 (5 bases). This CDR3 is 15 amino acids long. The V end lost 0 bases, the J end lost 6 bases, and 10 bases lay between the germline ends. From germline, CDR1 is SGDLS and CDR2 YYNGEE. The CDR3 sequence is CASSVAPGGNSPLHF. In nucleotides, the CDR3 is TGTGCCAGCAGCGTAGCTCCCGGGGGTAATTCACCCCTCCACTTT. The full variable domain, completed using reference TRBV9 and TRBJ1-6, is DSGVTQTPKHLITATGQRVTLRCSPRSGDLSVYWYQQSLDQGLQFLIQYYNGEERAKGNILERFSAQQFPDLHSELNLSSLELGDSALYFCASSVAPGGNSPLHFGNGTRLTVT.